Listed here are 10 T cell receptor beta chains from one sample, sequenced in a study of T cells in Graves' hyperthyroidism and ophthalmopathy. RNA transcripts yielded amplified TCR beta CDR3 regions. The primer set for the first-round RT-PCR of the TCR CDR3 was HTBI. TCRdb re-derived calls from the multiplex PCR reads in MiXCR, one entry per CDR3 protein. In the table there are roughly 300,000 distinct CDR3 sequences, around a fifth of which are singletons. Sequencing was carried out using blood. The receptors stem from a woman between 50 and 59 years old with Graves' hyperthyroidism.

The chain couples TRBV7-3 to TRBJ2-1; TRBD2 aligns across 10 bases. Looked up from germline, CDR1 is SGHTA and CDR2 is FQGTGA. The V segment lost 3 bases and the J segment 5 bases; nucleotides outside the gene matches: 10. The length of the CDR3 is 17 residues. The CDR3 sequence: CASSLEGTSVGDNEQFF. CDR3 sequence (DNA): TGTGCCAGCAGCTTGGAGGGGACTAGCGTAGGGGACAATGAGCAGTTCTTC.

This clonotype was seen more than once but under ten times. The chain is built from TRBV15 and TRBJ2-7, with D unclear. The V gene's germline CDR1 is LNHNV and CDR2 YYDKDF (reference sequence). CDR3 length: 14 residues. V was trimmed by 0 bases and J by 6 bases, leaving 12 bases between them. CDR3 protein: CATSRELFLVEQYF. CDR3 DNA sequence: TGTGCCACCAGCAGAGAACTATTTTTAGTCGAGCAGTACTTC.

This clonotype appeared a few times. The chain combines TRBV19 with TRBJ2-1, with D perhaps matching TRBD2 (5 bases). Germline values: CDR1 LNHDA, CDR2 SQIVND (reference sequence). The germline V and J ends were trimmed by 2 bases and 4 bases, with 18 bases remaining between them. The CDR3 loop spans 17 amino acids. CDR3 amino acids: CASSIFLWAGQYNEQFF. In nucleotides, the CDR3 is TGTGCCAGTAGTATATTTCTCTGGGCGGGTCAATACAATGAGCAGTTCTTC.

In this sample, this clonotype turned up a few times. The chain combines TRBV5-5 with TRBJ1-4; TRBD1 aligns across 7 bases. Per the germline V gene, CDR1 is SGHKS and CDR2 is YYEKEE (reference sequence). J gave up 5 bases and V 0 bases, and 7 bases lay outside the gene matches. The CDR3 sequence is 16 residues long. CDR3 sequence: CASSLVVTGLNEKLFF. In nucleotides, the CDR3 is TGTGCCAGCAGCTTGGTGGTGACAGGGTTAAATGAAAAACTGTTTTTT.

V usage is TRBV7-9 and J usage is TRBJ2-2; 7 positions match TRBD1. The V gene's germline CDR1 is SEHNR and CDR2 FQNEAQ (reference sequence). With V trimmed by 5 bases and J by 5 bases, 11 bases remained unmatched. The CDR3 has 16 residues. Here the CDR3 DNA reads TGTGCCAGCAGCGCAAGTCAGGGGGTGAGGACCGGGGAGCTGTTTTTT. It is translated as CASSASQGVRTGELFF. Combining the CDR3 with reference TRBV7-9 and TRBJ2-2 gives the whole variable domain DTGVSQNPRHKITKRGQNVTFRCDPISEHNRLYWYRQTLGQGPEFLTYFQNEAQLEKSRLLSDRFSAERPKGSFSTLEIQRTEQGDSAMYLCASSASQGVRTGELFFGEGSRLTVL.

This clonotype has ten or more counts. The chain links TRBV28 to TRBJ2-5; D uncertain. Germline loops: CDR1 MDHEN, CDR2 SYDVKM. The germline V and J ends were trimmed by 6 bases and 0 bases, with 2 bases remaining between them. CDR3 size: 11 residues. CDR3 coding DNA: TGTGCCAGCAGGGACCAAGAGACCCAGTACTTC. It codes for CASRDQETQYF.

This clonotype was seen ten or more times. The J gene is TRBJ2-7, the V gene TRBV28; D gene uncertain. The CDR3 runs to 15 residues. V lost 7 bases, J lost 4 bases, and 20 bases lay in between. Germline V lookup: CDR1 MDHEN, CDR2 SYDVKM. DNA of the CDR3: TGTGCCAGCATGTGGTCTTCTGGGAAGGTTTACGAGCAGTACTTC. It codes for CASMWSSGKVYEQYF.

This clonotype was seen many times. The rearrangement joins TRBV28 to TRBJ2-7; D is unresolved. Germline lookup yields CDR1 MDHEN and CDR2 SYDVKM. Trimming removed 4 bases from V and 5 bases from J, with 15 bases in between. The CDR3 runs 14 residues. The CDR3 region has the DNA TGTGCCAGCAGTTCTTCCGGGCTTCGGGACGAGCAGTACTTC. Its translation: CASSSSGLRDEQYF.

This chain links TRBV4-2 with TRBJ1-2; no firm D call. Germline CDR1 and CDR2: LGHNA and YNFKEQ. V lost 2 bases and J 3 bases, leaving 10 bases between the germline ends. CDR3 length: 14 amino acids. CDR3 region: CASSQMDPYYGYTF. The CDR3 DNA is TGTGCCAGCAGCCAAATGGATCCCTACTATGGCTACACCTTC.

This clonotype appeared many times. V gene TRBV3-1 combines with J gene TRBJ1-1; D is undetermined. CDR1 LGHDT and CDR2 YNNKEL come from the germline V gene (reference sequence). The CDR3 has 14 residues. V gave up 4 bases and J gave up 0 bases, with 9 bases separating them. This chain's CDR3 is CASSPAHMNTEAFF. Written as DNA, the CDR3 is TGTGCCAGCAGCCCCGCCCATATGAACACTGAAGCTTTCTTT.